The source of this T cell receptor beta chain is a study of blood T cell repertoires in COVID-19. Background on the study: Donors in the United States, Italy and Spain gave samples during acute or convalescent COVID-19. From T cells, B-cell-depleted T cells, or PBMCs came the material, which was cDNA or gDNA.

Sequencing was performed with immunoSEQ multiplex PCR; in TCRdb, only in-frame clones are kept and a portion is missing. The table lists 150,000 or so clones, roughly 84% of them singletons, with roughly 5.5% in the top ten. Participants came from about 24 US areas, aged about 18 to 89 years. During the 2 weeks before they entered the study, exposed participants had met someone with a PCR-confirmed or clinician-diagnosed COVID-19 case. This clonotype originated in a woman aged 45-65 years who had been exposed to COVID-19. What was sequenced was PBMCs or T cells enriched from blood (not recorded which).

CDR3 DNA: TGTGCCAGCAGATTATTCAGAAGCAATCAGCCCCAGCATTTT. Amino acids: CASRLFRSNQPQHF. J is TRBJ1-5 and V is TRBV5-8; no clear D gene. The germline V and J ends were trimmed by 5 bases and 1 base, with 10 bases remaining between them. The V gene's germline CDR1 is SGHTS and CDR2 YDEGEE. The CDR3 runs to 14 residues.